This is a list of T cell receptor beta chains from one sample in a study of T cells in Graves' hyperthyroidism and ophthalmopathy. TCRdb re-called the multiplex PCR reads with MiXCR, one entry per CDR3 protein. The sample holds about 320,000 distinct CDR3 sequences, approximately 17% seen once. The sequencing sample was made of blood. These receptor sequences come from a man aged 25-45 years with Graves' hyperthyroidism. Both conserved end residues are part of each CDR3. D genes are given only for firm matches. Clone sizes are given selectively: once, few, many, or a class where the clone is expanded.

J gene,D gene,clone size,V gene,CDR3 DNA,CDR3 protein
TRBJ2-2,.,few,TRBV12-3/TRBV12-4,TGTGCCAGCAGTCCCCCGGACGGGACTCCTTTCGGCGGGGAGCTGTTTTTT,CASSPPDGTPFGGELFF
TRBJ2-1,.,many,TRBV28,TGTGCCAGCACCGGTAGCTTGAGGGCATCTAATGAGCAGTTCTTC,CASTGSLRASNEQFF
TRBJ1-2,.,.,TRBV19,TGTGCCAGTAGTCGCCAGTCGACGTATGGCTACACCTTC,CASSRQSTYGYTF
TRBJ2-5,.,.,TRBV7-9,TGTGCCAGCAGCTCAGAAGATGCCCAGTACTTC,CASSSEDAQYF
TRBJ1-1,TRBD1,many,TRBV13,TGTGCCAGCAGCATGGACAGGATGAACACTGAAGCTTTCTTT,CASSMDRMNTEAFF
TRBJ1-6,.,few,TRBV9,TGTGCCAGCAGCGTAGCGGGGGACGGTGGGTGGTCACCCCTCCACTTT,CASSVAGDGGWSPLHF
TRBJ2-5,.,few,TRBV28,TGTGCCAGCAGCAACCCCCTGGCGGAGATCCAAGAGACCCAGTACTTC,CASSNPLAEIQETQYF
TRBJ1-5,.,many,TRBV5-1,TGCGCCAGCAGCATTGGACTGAACAATCAGCCCCAGCATTTT,CASSIGLNNQPQHF
TRBJ2-1,TRBD2,.,TRBV19,TGTGCCAGTAGTACCCCGACTAGCGGCCTACTTCTCGATGAGCAGTTCTTC,CASSTPTSGLLLDEQFF
TRBJ1-1,TRBD1,.,TRBV5-5,TGTGCCAGCAGTTGGATTGGACAGGTTACGTCGGCTTTCTTT,CASSWIGQVTSAFF
TRBJ1-1,.,many,TRBV28,TGTGCCAGCCTTGAGGAGCAGGGGAGACCAAACACTGAAGCTTTCTTT,CASLEEQGRPNTEAFF
TRBJ2-2,.,many,TRBV2,TGTGCCAGCAGTGATAGGGGTGCGGGCACCGGGGAGCTGTTTTTT,CASSDRGAGTGELFF
TRBJ2-7,.,many,TRBV2,TGTGCCAGCAGTGAACCGGGAGCATACGAGCAGTACTTC,CASSEPGAYEQYF
TRBJ1-1,.,many,TRBV11-2,TGTGCCAGCAGCCCCCCCGCAGACTTGAACACTGAAGCTTTCTTT,CASSPPADLNTEAFF
TRBJ2-1,.,many,TRBV2,TGTGCCAGCAGGGAGGAAAGGGGAGGCACCTACAATGAGCAGTTCTTC,CASREERGGTYNEQFF
TRBJ2-2,TRBD1,.,TRBV5-5,TGTGCCAGCAGCTTGGCGGGACAGGGGAACACCGGGGAGCTGTTTTTT,CASSLAGQGNTGELFF
TRBJ1-1,.,many,TRBV27,TGTGCCAGCAGTTTATATGGGAACACTGAAGCTTTCTTT,CASSLYGNTEAFF
TRBJ2-1,TRBD2,.,TRBV3-1,TGTGCCAGCAGCCTTCGGACTAGCGGGACCCCCTACAATGAGCAGTTCTTC,CASSLRTSGTPYNEQFF
TRBJ1-2,.,few,TRBV10-3,TGTGCCATGAGTGACGGAGCTAACTATGGCTACACCTTC,CAMSDGANYGYTF
TRBJ1-1,TRBD1,many,TRBV9,TGTGCCAGCAGCGTCGGAGGGGGCGTCACTGAAGCTTTCTTT,CASSVGGGVTEAFF
TRBJ1-1,.,many,TRBV5-1,TGCGCCAGCAGCTTGTCTGGGGGAAACACTGAAGCTTTCTTT,CASSLSGGNTEAFF
TRBJ2-5,TRBD2,many,TRBV20-1,TGCAGTGCTTGGACTAGCGGAAGGCAAGAGACCCAGTACTTC,CSAWTSGRQETQYF
TRBJ2-5,TRBD1,many,TRBV2,TGTGCCAGCAGTGAGAGACAGGGCTACCAAGAGACCCAGTACTTC,CASSERQGYQETQYF
TRBJ2-2,TRBD1,.,TRBV12-3/TRBV12-4,TGTGCCAGCAGCAGGGGACAGGGGGCCGGGGAGCTGTTTTTT,CASSRGQGAGELFF
TRBJ2-7,.,.,TRBV5-5,TGTGCCAGCAGCAGGGGAGATACTTCCTACGAGCAGTACTTC,CASSRGDTSYEQYF
TRBJ2-3,.,few,TRBV5-6,TGTGCCAGCAGCTTGCGGTTGAGCGGCTTAACGGATACGCAGTATTTT,CASSLRLSGLTDTQYF
TRBJ1-6,.,many,TRBV28,TGTGCCAGCAGTCCAATTAATGATTCACCCCTCCACTTT,CASSPINDSPLHF
TRBJ2-1,.,.,TRBV20-1,TGCAGTGCTAGAGATCCACTTCGCTCCTACAATGAGCAGTTCTTC,CSARDPLRSYNEQFF
TRBJ2-1,.,many,TRBV2,TGTGCCAGCATGCAAGGTGTTTGGGATGAGCAGTTCTTC,CASMQGVWDEQFF
TRBJ1-1,.,many,TRBV12-3/TRBV12-4,TGTGCCAGCAGTTTACTCAGGGCTGCAGAAGCTTTCTTT,CASSLLRAAEAFF
TRBJ2-5,.,many,TRBV2,TGTGCCAGCAGTGCGATTCCTGAGACCCAGTACTTC,CASSAIPETQYF
TRBJ2-2,TRBD2,many,TRBV6-1,TGTGCCAGCAAGGCTAGCGGGAGTGTTGTGGAGCTGTTTTTT,CASKASGSVVELFF
TRBJ1-1,TRBD1,.,TRBV28,TGTGCCAGCAGTCAACCCTCGACAGGGATGACTGAAGCTTTCTTT,CASSQPSTGMTEAFF
TRBJ1-4,.,few,TRBV20-1,TGCAGTGCTAGAGATGGGGGGGGGGGGAATGAAAAACTGTTTTTT,CSARDGGGGNEKLFF
TRBJ2-7,.,many,TRBV11-2,TGTGCCAGCAGTCCGGGGGCCCTAACCTACGAGCAGTACTTC,CASSPGALTYEQYF
TRBJ1-5,TRBD1,.,TRBV20-1,TGCAGTGCTCCTGAACGGGGGGGACAGGGCGGTCAGCCCCAGCATTTT,CSAPERGGQGGQPQHF